Described below is a single T cell receptor beta chain sequence and its context. This clone appeared a few times. The antigen it recognizes is unknown. Nothing much larger sits one base from this clone, and base qualities are not available. The High Capacity cDNA Reverse Transcription Kit was used to reverse transcribe all of the isolated RNA, meaning that expressed TCRB transcripts were what got sequenced. Naive, central memory and regulatory T cell samples underwent deep immunoSEQ sequencing, averaging about 3.57 million total reads per sample. Sorted cells were lysed in RLT buffer, and RNA was extracted using DNase-treated RNeasy Micro or Mini kits according to cell number. Each cell subset was processed on its own to prevent cross-contamination, while patient and healthy donor samples were processed together. TCRB sequences were amplified from cDNA with the immunoSEQ multiplex PCR, producing 87-bp fragments spanning the CDR3 region. Amplicons were sequenced on the Illumina HiSeq platform. In the source study's methods: Synthetic template baselines were used to correct PCR bias computationally, reads within Hamming distance 2 were collapsed together, and singletons that could not be merged were discarded. Reads were aligned against IMGT so that V, D and J genes, CDR3 length and insertions or deletions at six rearrangement sites could be assigned. Within each subset, clonotype counts were normalized to the number of sorted cells before true diversity and Gini coefficients were calculated with the tcR R package. Repertoire sharing was quantified using the overlap coefficient calculated on TCRB nucleotide sequences. Out-of-frame TCRB sequences from naive cells were analyzed to stand in for the pre-selection repertoire. Not all clones reach the TCRdb copy of this immuneACCESS table, which keeps in-frame sequences only. Checked studies attribute under half of the gap to unresolved V genes and leave the rest unexplained. The D gene and trimming were derived from the DNA, and the V and J assignments and clone size from that table. The sample includes a few hundred thousand clones, with about 10% observed a single time. 0.03% to 0.04% of the sample goes to the ten largest clones.

The sample originates from a study of beta chain features in type 1 diabetes (dated by TCRdb to the late 2010s). With regard to the full study: Mean age, gender distribution, total cell number and subset yield were not different between patients and healthy donors. Across all samples, roughly 110,000,000 sorted cells were examined, and cell number per subset correlated strongly with RNA yield. In the study, TCRB repertoires of sorted circulating CD4+ T cell subsets from recently diagnosed type 1 diabetes patients were compared with those of matched healthy donors. Naive and central memory subsets were obtained from all 30 or so donors, but regulatory and stem cell-like memory subsets were isolated from only 8 patients and 8 healthy donors. Paper-wide results and their limitations: The naive, central memory and regulatory TCRB repertoires appeared to resemble one another more closely among patients than among healthy donors. Because cDNA was sequenced instead of genomic DNA, activated cells with high expression could be over-represented, although the groups did not differ in activation or CD3 levels. Shorter templates might be favored by PCR, yet because patient and control samples were amplified and corrected together, any such skew would affect both groups equally. Because the HLA sub-analyses included only small numbers of individuals, any influence of HLA type on TCRB rearrangement was left unresolved. In all four CD4+ subsets, TCRB CDR3 length was moderately but significantly shorter in type 1 diabetes patients. Patients with type 1 diabetes made fewer insertions and deleted more nucleotides at VDJ recombination sites, implying thymic rearrangement abnormalities.

Each donor gave one peripheral blood draw, about 110 mL on average, collected into heparinised tubes. Using a panel that included CD45RO, CCR7, CD25, CD127, CD95 and CD27, naive, central memory, regulatory and stem cell-like memory CD4+ T cells were sorted on a BD FACSAria II. Purity was above 98% for every sorted population. PBMCs were separated immediately by Lymphoprep density gradient centrifugation and were stained directly, without being cultured. To minimize batch effects, samples were stained and sorted in pairs, one healthy donor with one patient per experiment. Germline trimming: 5 bases from V, 6 bases from J; junction bases outside gene matches: 4. From its cysteine to its phenylalanine, the CDR3 spans 15 amino acids. The entry retains the CDR3 DNA only, 45 bases that are in frame from base 1. Per the germline V gene (reference sequence), LNHDA is the CDR1 and SQIVND is the CDR2.

The sample consisted of naive CD4+ T cells from blood. What the cell subset or site label conveys for this sample: true naive CD4+ T cells. This clonotype was obtained from a young woman in good health. The V gene is TRBV19 and the J gene is TRBJ2-2; a stretch of 12 junction bases matches TRBD2. The base sequence is TGTGCCAGTAGTCTAGCGGGAGGGCCCCCCGGGGAGCTGTTTTTT. This codes for CASSLAGGPPGELFF. Reference TRBV19 and TRBJ2-2 proteins supply the regions before and after the CDR3; the full variable domain is: DGGITQSPKYLFRKEGQNVTLSCEQNLNHDAMYWYRQDPGQGLRLIYYSQIVNDFQKGDIAEGYSVSREKKESFPLTVTSAQKNPTAFYLCASSLAGGPPGELFFGEGSRLTVL.